Listed below are T cell receptor beta chains from one sample, sequenced in a study of T-cell reconstitution after alpha-beta-depleted transplantation in children. TCRdb redid the calling of the PCR reads with MiXCR, one entry per CDR3 protein. The sample has about 410,000 distinct CDR3 sequences; roughly 21% are singletons. The sample consisted of PBMCs from the stem cell graft donor, taken from the stem cell graft. The receptor set was obtained from a human donor who donated a stem cell graft to a child with acute myeloid leukemia. Both conserved end residues are part of each CDR3.

J | V | CDR3
TRBJ2-1 | TRBV28 | CASSFRLVISYNEQFF
TRBJ2-1 | TRBV7-7 | CASMGDDEQFF
TRBJ2-7 | TRBV12-3/TRBV12-4 | CASTIGGAGEQYF
TRBJ2-7 | TRBV6-5 | CASSYSGQPDYEQYF
TRBJ1-2 | TRBV10-3 | CAISATGGDGYTF
TRBJ2-1 | TRBV7-9 | CASSSPLGDSSYNEQFF
TRBJ2-7 | TRBV25-1 | CASRGTSGANYEQYF
TRBJ2-3 | TRBV7-2 | CASSSTTDTPTDTQYF
TRBJ1-1 | TRBV20-1 | CSARRGGSDGTEAFF
TRBJ2-7 | TRBV27 | CASSSTPRGHEQYF
TRBJ1-1 | TRBV4-2 | CASSQEWSWQGEFTEAFF
TRBJ2-7 | TRBV12-3/TRBV12-4 | CASSLGGQSYEQYF
TRBJ2-7 | TRBV5-1 | CASSLQRTSGRAYEQYF
TRBJ1-5 | TRBV4-1 | CASSQGRLRDGRRNQPQHF
TRBJ2-1 | TRBV20-1 | CSATRRDRTSGTYNEQFF
TRBJ2-7 | TRBV18 | CASSPLGRWEQYF
TRBJ2-5 | TRBV10-3 | CAISEYQETQYF
TRBJ2-3 | TRBV7-2 | CASSLRRDTQYF
TRBJ2-1 | TRBV6-5 | CASSSFFRTGDGNEQFF
TRBJ1-2 | TRBV20-1 | CSAMGGANYGYTF
TRBJ2-6 | TRBV20-1 | CSARPPRSGANVLTF
TRBJ2-3 | TRBV7-6 | CASSSLPTSGRAPDTQYF
TRBJ2-2 | TRBV4-1 | CASSQRQGLTGELFF
TRBJ2-2 | TRBV20-1 | CSATRRQGYTGELFF
TRBJ2-1 | TRBV6-5 | CASIRESGVGNEQFF
TRBJ2-7 | TRBV29-1 | CSVVVRREQYF
TRBJ2-7 | TRBV4-3 | CASSPGTSGAWVQYF
TRBJ2-7 | TRBV27 | CASSGPSYEQYF
TRBJ2-7 | TRBV20-1 | CSARVIPAHNEQYF
TRBJ1-1 | TRBV6-1 | CASSEQGRVGTEAFF
TRBJ2-7 | TRBV20-1 | CSARGTGNEQYF
TRBJ2-7 | TRBV29-1 | CSVALTGKGSEQYF
TRBJ2-7 | TRBV5-1 | CASSFYEGTYEQYF
TRBJ1-4 | TRBV10-3 | CAISQSAGEEKLFF
TRBJ2-5 | TRBV15 | CATSTTGGWETQYF
TRBJ2-1 | TRBV10-3 | CAIRGQASDEQFF
TRBJ1-1 | TRBV7-2 | CASSIDKNTEAFF
TRBJ1-1 | TRBV20-1 | CSARGAGGGSMNTEAFF
TRBJ1-4 | TRBV29-1 | CSVTIPTGLNEKLFF
TRBJ2-5 | TRBV7-2 | CASSKGGSQETQYF
TRBJ2-1 | TRBV2 | CAIIPPGLAGTSKGNEQFF
TRBJ1-2 | TRBV28 | CASSLHRGGGYTF
TRBJ2-3 | TRBV9 | CASSVASESRTDTQYF
TRBJ2-3 | TRBV27 | CASNKDRDTDTQYF
TRBJ2-7 | TRBV6-5 | CASSYGRSSYEQYF
TRBJ2-1 | TRBV12-3/TRBV12-4 | CASSSGNYNEQFF
TRBJ2-3 | TRBV6-5 | CASSSGLAEADTQYF
TRBJ2-1 | TRBV24-1 | CATSDKGPGQKPGLAGYEQFF
TRBJ1-4 | TRBV7-9 | CASALHSTNEKLFF